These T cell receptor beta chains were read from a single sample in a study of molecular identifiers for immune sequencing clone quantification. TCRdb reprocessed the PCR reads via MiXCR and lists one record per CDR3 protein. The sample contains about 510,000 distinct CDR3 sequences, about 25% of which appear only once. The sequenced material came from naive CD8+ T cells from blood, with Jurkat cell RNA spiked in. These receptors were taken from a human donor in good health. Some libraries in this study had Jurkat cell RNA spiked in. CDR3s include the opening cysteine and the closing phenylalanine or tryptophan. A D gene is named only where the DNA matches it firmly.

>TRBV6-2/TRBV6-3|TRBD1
CASSPGTGYEQCF
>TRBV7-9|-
CASSLSRGPSGELFF
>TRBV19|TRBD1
CASSLGDRGSGEQYF
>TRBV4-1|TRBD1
CASSPEDRGMNQPQHF
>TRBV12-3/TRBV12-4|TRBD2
CASSPASGTYTDTQYF
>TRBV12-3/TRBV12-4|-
CASSHAGTGYLYGYTF
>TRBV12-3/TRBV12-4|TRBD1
CASSLSTGGSEAFF
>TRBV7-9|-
CASSEPGNEAFF
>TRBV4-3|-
CAGSPRNSGANVLTF
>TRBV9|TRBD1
CASSGGSTGTGELFF
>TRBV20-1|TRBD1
CSAIPSGTGDPWLTYNEQFF
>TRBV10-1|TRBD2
CASKSLAGLVYEQYF
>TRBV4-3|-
CASSQDLRGKTEAFF
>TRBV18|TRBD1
CASSPPDRGGTEAFF
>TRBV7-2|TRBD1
CASSRDSSETQYF
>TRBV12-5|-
CASGCNPRETQYF
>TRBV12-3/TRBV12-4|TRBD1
CASSLGRMARGHEDTQYF
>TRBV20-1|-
CSAYPSRINTEAFF
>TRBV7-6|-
CASSLALTGVSGELFF
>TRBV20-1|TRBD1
CSASQDRTFRQAKNIQYF
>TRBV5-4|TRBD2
CASSLGGLAGEAYEQYF
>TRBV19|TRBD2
CASSIDSLAGEYNEQFF
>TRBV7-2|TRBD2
CASSAGGGSTDTQYF
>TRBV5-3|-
CASSSRHTEAFF
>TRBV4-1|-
CASSQEGGGEETQYF
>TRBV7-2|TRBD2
CASSLSLASGGAYEQYF
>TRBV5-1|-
CASSLDISSTDTQYF
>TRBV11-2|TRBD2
CATRGGGDGKNIQYF
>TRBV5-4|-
CASSLMPGVGLMPGTDTQYF
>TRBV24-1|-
CATSRTDHPDTQYF
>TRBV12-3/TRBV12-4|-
CAIQVANYGYTF
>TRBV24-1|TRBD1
CATRGSGTGGLTGELFF
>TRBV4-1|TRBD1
CASSHQTTGGDGQYF
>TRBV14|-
CASSPSTESSYEQYF
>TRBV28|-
CASSLSPAEAIQETQYF
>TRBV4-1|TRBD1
CTSSQEDRASYEQYF
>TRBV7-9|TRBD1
CASSYPQGYEQYF
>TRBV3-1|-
CASLPRDGEKLFF
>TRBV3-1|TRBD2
CASSQTSGVADTQYF
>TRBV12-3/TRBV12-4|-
CASSLVGQNQPQHF
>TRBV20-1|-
CSARDWRQVNSPLHF
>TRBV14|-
CASSQETPVMNTEAFF
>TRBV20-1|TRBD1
CSASGDDVVKGQAQYF
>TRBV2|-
CASSEGPGGFQPQHF
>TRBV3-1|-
CASSPERSNEQFF
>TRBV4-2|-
CASSQNPMWATGGLYF
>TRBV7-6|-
CATTQKAVPVPHTQYF
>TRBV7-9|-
CAFGEGAGTDTQYF
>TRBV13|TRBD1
CASSMSRDRVSPLHF
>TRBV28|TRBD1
CASSPPGQIMNTEAFF
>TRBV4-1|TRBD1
CASRTADRGSYEQYF
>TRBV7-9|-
CASSSTHRDWLETQYF
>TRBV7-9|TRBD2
CASRGLAEYEQYF
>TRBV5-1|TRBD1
CASSSQTGGGVEDTEAFF
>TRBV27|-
CASSAWGDQNTEAFF